This paragraph covers one T cell receptor beta chain sequence. Its cognate antigen is unknown. The V end lost 4 bases, the J end lost 7 bases, and 11 bases lay between the germline ends. Germline values: CDR1 SGHVS, CDR2 FQNEAQ. CDR3 length: 14 residues. Assay: immunoSEQ multiplex PCR; the TCRdb copy retains only in-frame clones and omits some. This sample carries some 520,000 clones, roughly nine tenths of them seen once, and the ten largest clones take around 13%. These data come from a study of Ad26.COV2.S vaccination and SARS-CoV-2 variants. The study's findings and limits: The analyses of TCR breadth and depth may have understated the size of total T cell responses. It was vaccine recipients, not placebo recipients, who had the higher spike-specific TCR breadth.

Treatment in this sample: roughly 18 received Ad26.COV2.S at low or high dose, single or two shots; 5 received placebo; per-sample allocation not given. Day 63 after the first vaccine or placebo injection was the time point for sampling. Wuhan-strain spike was delivered by a replication-incompetent Ad26 vector. This receptor was identified in a person between 18 and 65 years old who received the Ad26.COV2.S COVID-19 vaccine or a placebo. This chain uses TRBV7-8 with TRBJ1-6; the D is unclear. This material consisted of peripheral blood, taken in a trial of Ad26.COV2.S vaccine versus placebo. The CDR3 DNA reads as TGTGCCAGCAGCTCTTCGACGGGGAATTCACCCCTCCACTTT. Translation gives CASSSSTGNSPLHF.